These T cell receptor beta chains were read from a single sample in a study of T cell changes during pregnancy in multiple sclerosis. TCRdb keeps only in-frame clones here, not all; method: immunoSEQ multiplex PCR. The profile shows about 100,000 clones, about 94% of them singletons. The sequencing here drew on peripheral blood, taken before pregnancy. These receptors all stem from a female donor with multiple sclerosis, enrolled in a pregnancy study. The conserved cysteine and the conserved F or W are not part of the CDR3 here.

j_call v_call cdr3_aa
TRBJ2-3 TRBV27 ASRHLAGASTDTQY
TRBJ1-5 TRBV18 ASSLMEGRNQPQH
TRBJ2-1 TRBV6-5 ASSYGTSQFQF
TRBJ2-2 TRBV4-3 ASSQTTPGLAMGGELF
. TRBV29-1 SVEDRVAGGRGLSYEQY
TRBJ2-7 TRBV5-1 ASSLSGFSYEQY
TRBJ2-1 TRBV6-5 ASRRLAGGLNPF
TRBJ1-4 TRBV28 ASSAGAVEKLF
TRBJ2-7 TRBV5-1 ASSFSSGVWDEQY
TRBJ2-1 TRBV11-2 ASSLGPRGDEQF
TRBJ2-5 TRBV30 AWSEQGERETQY
TRBJ1-5 TRBV27 ASSPGTYSNQPQH
TRBJ2-5 TRBV25-1 ASSPARLAGVETQY
TRBJ2-1 TRBV4-2 ASSQERLASYNEQF
TRBJ2-1 TRBV6-5 ASRQSGRAFF
TRBJ1-1 TRBV19 ASSRRTGISAEAF
TRBJ2-1 TRBV4-3 ASSQEKLNEQF
TRBJ2-7 TRBV7-8 ASSLVGLAGGRAYEQY
TRBJ1-2 TRBV29-1 SASGVQGVNYGYT
TRBJ2-7 TRBV5-5 ASSSPGTANYEQY
TRBJ2-7 TRBV11-2 ASRTWGGGTYEQY
TRBJ2-1 TRBV5-8 ASSLAGTSGFNEQF
TRBJ1-1 TRBV5-1 ASSLGQLNPEAF
TRBJ2-7 TRBV5-1 ASSFGTGPFYEQY
TRBJ2-3 TRBV5-1 ASSPGTSSTDTQY
TRBJ2-7 TRBV21-1 ASSKGGGGRDSRHYEQY
TRBJ1-2 TRBV19 ASRRSGSEGYT
TRBJ2-7 TRBV10-1 ASSGGQGANYEQY
TRBJ1-1 TRBV30 AWSNLDRAVGTEAF
TRBJ1-2 TRBV28 ASSLYATGGRGYT
TRBJ2-7 TRBV7-8 ASSQTGAGGTYEQY
TRBJ2-3 TRBV13 ASSPDVAGGPTDTQY
TRBJ2-1 TRBV7-9 ASSLAQGSEQF
TRBJ1-2 TRBV27 ASSLGTGPYGYT
TRBJ1-2 TRBV27 ASSLKQRDHYGYT
TRBJ2-7 TRBV5-1 ASSFGTGGWEQY
TRBJ2-5 TRBV19 ASSPGNQETQY
TRBJ2-2 TRBV6-5 ASSYSAGANTGELF
TRBJ2-7 TRBV28 ASSQLGTGTGEQY
TRBJ2-5 TRBV6-5 ASSYSEQLETQY
TRBJ2-7 TRBV7-9 ASSLDLFVGLATYEQY
TRBJ2-2 TRBV7-6 ASSLSASGNTGELF
TRBJ2-1 TRBV18 ASSLPGTGPRGEQF
TRBJ2-7 TRBV18 ASSPTGTNSYEQY
TRBJ2-1 TRBV28 ASTPAGTGEQF
TRBJ2-1 TRBV9 ASSVVPSGYNEQF
TRBJ2-7 TRBV2 ASKGLAGTTEQY
TRBJ1-1 TRBV5-1 ASSPQGAGTEAF
TRBJ1-2 TRBV4-2 ATEKGNGYT
TRBJ1-1 TRBV28 ASSLQAEAF
TRBJ1-4 TRBV7-8 ASRGQVGKLF
TRBJ1-1 TRBV19 ASSPSQGAGTEAF
TRBJ2-3 TRBV5-1 ASSLGAPNTQY
TRBJ2-3 TRBV4-2 ASSQYVAPPDTQY
TRBJ2-3 TRBV28 ASSLWGGGTDTQY
TRBJ2-1 TRBV10-3 AIRTGVRGNEQF
TRBJ1-1 TRBV13 ASSLFPGGGNTEAF
TRBJ1-5 TRBV6-5 ASSNGQGTGPQH
TRBJ2-5 TRBV7-2 ASSLNRVETQY